This T cell receptor (beta chain) was recovered during a study of cytomegalovirus exposure and HLA in healthy donors. The CDR3 loop spans 15 amino acids. The J segment lost 6 bases and the V segment lost 4 bases, leaving 5 bases of the junction unmatched. Germline CDR1 SGHRS, CDR2 YFSETQ. 13 Jbeta primers and 60 Vbeta primers were used for the PCR. Assay: immunoSEQ multiplex PCR; the TCRdb copy retains only in-frame clones and omits some. The top ten hold over 2% of the sample, which has some 200,000 clones, about 80% seen once. General study findings and limits: In a later analysis, CMV-associated beta chains were mostly HLA-associated, it appeared. One variant, a missense change in DCLRE1C, was linked in a later analysis to TCR beta V- and J-gene trimming. A later analysis appeared to link common viral pathogens to several of the most significant clusters. After further analysis at a later stage, 16,951 TCR beta sequences were associated with HLA alleles at 0.05 false discovery rate.

With regard to this clone: The antigen is unknown.

Specimen: PBMCs. This TCR was sampled from a young woman in good health and CMV-seronegative. The chain recombines TRBV5-1 with TRBJ2-3; 13 bases are shared with TRBD2. CDR3 in DNA: TGCGCCAGCAGCGGTACTAGCGGGGGGGTGGATACGCAGTATTTT. Translated, it gives CASSGTSGGVDTQYF.